These 2 T cell receptor beta chains came from one sample sequenced in a study of T cells in localized non-small cell lung cancer. Measured with immunoSEQ multiplex PCR; TCRdb has only the in-frame clones, and not every one. The table has roughly 66,000 clones, 90% seen once; the top ten hold about 2%. The sequences come from peripheral blood, collected before any cancer treatment. The receptors originated from a woman aged 40-70 years with stage I lung adenocarcinoma.

Concerning this clone: Germline and junction disagree at one end, which may indicate a read error. The CDR3 sequence is CASSPLVARTLINGQFF. The CDR3 bases are TGTGCCAGCAGCCCCCTTGTAGCTAGAACTCTCATTAATGGGCAGTTCTTC. V is TRBV11-2 and J is TRBJ2-1; D ambiguous. The germline V gene has CDR1 SGHAT and CDR2 FQNNGV. The CDR3 runs to 17 residues.

The chain uses TRBV30 and TRBJ1-1; D unresolved. The CDR3 is 12 amino acids. Trimming removed 5 bases from V and 7 bases from J, with 14 bases in between. The germline V gene encodes CDR1 GTSNPN and CDR2 SVGIG (reference sequence). The CDR3 spells CAWARESLEAFF. For the CDR3, the DNA is TGTGCCTGGGCGAGGGAATCCCTTGAAGCTTTCTTT.